These 15 T cell receptor beta chains originate from one sample sequenced in a study of OX40 agonist ivuxolimab in advanced cancers. To prepare the library, the immunoSEQ multiplex PCR assay was applied. Drawn from immuneACCESS, this table holds only the in-frame rearrangements with V and J called that TCRdb kept. Clones are partly lost; checked studies trace under half to an unresolved V gene and leave the rest unexplained. The sample table contains around 100,000 clones; only one count was recorded for 90% of them. Of the sample, roughly 0.3% is held by the ten largest clones. Sample: CD4+ or CD8+ T cells sorted from blood, taken in a trial of the OX40 agonist ivuxolimab. The origin of the receptors is an adult with an advanced solid tumor such as melanoma, head and neck, liver or kidney cancer.

V is TRBV14 and J is TRBJ2-5; 9 nucleotides line up with TRBD2. V shed 1 base, J shed 5 bases, and the junction held 8 bases outside the gene matches. Germline CDR1 reads SGHDN; CDR2 reads FVKESK. This CDR3 contains 16 residues. CDR3 in DNA: TGTGCCAGCAGCCAAGTTCCCCTAGCGGGAATGGAGACCCAGTACTTC. Amino acid sequence: CASSQVPLAGMETQYF.

V is TRBV5-1 and J is TRBJ2-2, with 9 bases that match TRBD2. The CDR3 sequence is 16 residues long. Germline-derived CDR1 and CDR2 are SGHRS and YFSETQ. With 0 bases clipped from V and 1 base from J, the junction kept 1 base outside the gene matches. The CDR3 bases are TGCGCCAGCAGCTTGGGACTAGCGGTGAACACCGGGGAGCTGTTTTTT. It codes for CASSLGLAVNTGELFF.

This rearrangement joins TRBV4-1 to TRBJ1-2, with D possibly TRBD1 on 6 matching bases. This CDR3 comprises 15 residues. Germline loops: CDR1 MGHRA, CDR2 YSYEKL. Trimming stripped 2 bases from V and 4 bases from J, with 14 bases between. CDR3 sequence: CASSQSGAGGYGYTF. CDR3 DNA: TGCGCCAGCAGCCAATCAGGGGCAGGTGGCTATGGCTACACCTTC.

The chain uses TRBV11-2 and TRBJ1-3; no firm D call. The CDR3 covers 17 residues. V was cut by 2 bases and J by 0 bases, with 14 bases left in between. From germline, CDR1 is SGHAT and CDR2 FQNNGV. This CDR3 reads CASSLSLDGISGNTIYF. The DNA for the CDR3 is TGTGCCAGCAGCTTAAGTCTTGACGGAATCTCTGGAAACACCATATATTTT.

This clone occurred a few times. The CDR3 loop is CASSINPTGSTGANVLTF. DNA of the CDR3: TGCGCCAGCAGCATAAATCCTACAGGGAGCACTGGGGCCAACGTCCTGACTTTC. The chain uses TRBV4-3 and TRBJ2-6; a possible D gene is TRBD1 (6 bases). The length of the CDR3 is 18 residues. Germline V lookup: CDR1 LGHNA, CDR2 YSLEER. V shed 5 bases and J shed 2 bases, with 19 bases lying between them.

The chain joins TRBV28 to TRBJ2-5; D remains unclear. CDR3 size: 11 residues. The germline V gene has CDR1 MDHEN and CDR2 SYDVKM. V was cut by 2 bases and J by 7 bases, with 5 bases left in between. CDR3 in amino acids: CASSLTWTQYF. The CDR3 DNA reads as TGTGCCAGCAGTTTAACGTGGACCCAGTACTTC.

This clone was picked up many times. The CDR3 bases are TGTGCCAGCAGCCGCCAGCCCGGGTCCGGGGAGCTGTTTTTT. Its protein is CASSRQPGSGELFF. The chain is built from TRBV21-1 and TRBJ2-2; TRBD2, the D gene given by the table, was not confirmed from the DNA. TRBV21-1 is deemed a pseudogene. The CDR3 spans 14 residues.

The chain recombines TRBV6-6 with TRBJ2-1; possibly TRBD2 for D (5 bases). The CDR3 runs 14 residues. V was trimmed by 11 bases and J by 6 bases, leaving 20 bases between them. CDR1 is MNHNY, CDR2 SVGAGI, per germline (reference sequence). The CDR3 sequence: CASTGSWVINEQFF. In DNA form, the CDR3 reads TGTGCCTCGACGGGGTCTTGGGTTATCAATGAGCAGTTCTTC.

The J gene is TRBJ2-5, the V gene TRBV30; 11 bases fit TRBD2. CDR3 size: 15 residues. Germline V gene lookup returns CDR1 GTSNPN and CDR2 SVGIG (reference sequence). Trimming took 5 bases from V and 2 from J; bases not matched to a gene: 7. The CDR3 protein is CAWATGLAVQETQYF. The CDR3 DNA sequence: TGTGCCTGGGCAACGGGACTAGCGGTTCAAGAGACCCAGTACTTC.

V usage is TRBV6-6 and J usage is TRBJ1-4; possibly TRBD1 for D (5 bases). Trimming pared 4 bases from V and 2 bases from J, leaving 11 bases between. CDR3 length: 15 amino acids. CDR1 is MNHNY, CDR2 SVGAGI, per germline (reference sequence). The CDR3 bases are TGTGCCAGCAGTTCTCACAGGAGTACTAATGAAAAACTGTTTTTT. Amino acids: CASSSHRSTNEKLFF.

The V call is TRBV18, the J call TRBJ1-3; TRBD1 aligns across 8 bases. The trim removed 0 bases at V and 0 bases at J, leaving 4 bases unmatched. The CDR3 length is 17 residues. CDR1 and CDR2 (germline): KGHSH, LQKENI. The CDR3 loop is CASSPPGQVISGNTIYF. In DNA form, the CDR3 reads TGTGCCAGCTCACCACCGGGACAGGTTATCTCTGGAAACACCATATATTTT.

This clone has only one observation. This sequence joins TRBV11-2 and TRBJ2-2; 8 bases agree with TRBD1. The V gene end was trimmed by 0 bases and the J gene end by 7 bases; junction bases not matched to a gene: 10. Germline CDR1 is SGHAT and CDR2 is FQNNGV. This CDR3 contains 17 residues. CDR3 amino acids: CASSLDGQGAPNGELFF. For the CDR3, the DNA is TGTGCCAGCAGCTTAGATGGGCAGGGGGCGCCTAACGGGGAGCTGTTTTTT.

The V and J genes are TRBV2 and TRBJ1-1; 7 bases align to TRBD1. The CDR3 is 14 amino acids. Trimming took 8 bases from V and 1 from J; bases not matched to a gene: 7. Germline assignment: CDR1 SNHLY and CDR2 FYNNEI. The CDR3 DNA reads TGTGCCAGCGGGGACAGATTAGGGAACACTGAAGCTTTCTTT. Translating it yields CASGDRLGNTEAFF.

This chain uses TRBV6-5 with TRBJ2-5; 7 bases fit TRBD2. The CDR3 is made up of 15 amino acids. With 6 bases clipped from V and 5 bases from J, the junction kept 12 bases outside the gene matches. Germline V gene data show CDR1 as MNHEY and CDR2 as SVGAGI. CDR3 bases: TGTGCCAGCAGCCCGAGCGGGACCCCCGGGGAGACCCAGTACTTC. The encoded protein is CASSPSGTPGETQYF.

This clone was seen only once. The chain is built from TRBV28 and TRBJ1-5, with 7 bases aligning to TRBD1. V lost 8 bases to trimming and J lost 2 bases; unmatched junction nucleotides: 15. This CDR3 spans 17 amino acids. Germline CDR1 MDHEN, CDR2 SYDVKM. The CDR3 reads CASQADRLLDGNQPQHF. CDR3 in DNA: TGTGCCAGCCAAGCGGACAGGCTCCTGGATGGCAATCAGCCCCAGCATTTT.